This T cell receptor (beta chain) is from a study of blood T cells in healthy people across ages. The overall study: The template switching approach captured approximately one barcoded beta molecule for every two T cells.

Findings of the study overall: Higher diversity and more naive CD4+ cells were features of long-lived donors, compared to aged donors. Possibly, changes in expanded clonotypes were confounded because donor CMV status was unknown.

The table lists this clonotype with a few counts. The target antigen is unknown. PCR was performed a second time for 7 to 11 cycles using a sample-barcoded 5' primer and a J-beta primer mix. Every cDNA molecule bore a tag from a template-switch adaptor containing 12 random nucleotides. TCRdb redid the calling of the 5' RACE reads with MiXCR, one entry per CDR3 protein. The top ten clones hold over 2% of a sample with 2 million or so distinct CDR3 sequences, around half of them seen once. The CDR3 sequence is 14 residues long. J lost 8 bases, V lost 3 bases, and 5 bases had no gene match. Germline values: CDR1 SGDLS, CDR2 YYNGEE.

What was sequenced was blood. V gene TRBV9 combines with J gene TRBJ2-4; 10 bases agree with TRBD1. This clonotype was obtained from a woman aged 35 to 49 in good health. The CDR3 coding sequence is TGTGCCAGCAGCGACGACAGGGGGCAAGACATTCAGTACTTC. Translation gives CASSDDRGQDIQYF.